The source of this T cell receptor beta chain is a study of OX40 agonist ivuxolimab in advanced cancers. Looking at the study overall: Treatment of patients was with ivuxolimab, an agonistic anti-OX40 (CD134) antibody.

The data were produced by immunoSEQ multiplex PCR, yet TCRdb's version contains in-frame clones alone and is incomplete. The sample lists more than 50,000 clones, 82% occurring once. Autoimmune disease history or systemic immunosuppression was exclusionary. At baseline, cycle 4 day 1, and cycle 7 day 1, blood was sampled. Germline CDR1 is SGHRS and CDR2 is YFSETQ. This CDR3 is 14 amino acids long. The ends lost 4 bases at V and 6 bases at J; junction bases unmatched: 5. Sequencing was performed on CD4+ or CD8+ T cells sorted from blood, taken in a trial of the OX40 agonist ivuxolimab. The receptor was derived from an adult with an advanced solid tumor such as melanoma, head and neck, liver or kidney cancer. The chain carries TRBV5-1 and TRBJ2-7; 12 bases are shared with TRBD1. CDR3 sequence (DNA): TGCGCCAGCAGCCTGGGACAGGGGGCCGCCGAGCAGTACTTC. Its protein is CASSLGQGAAEQYF.